Listed below are T cell receptor beta chains from one sample, sequenced in a study of cytomegalovirus exposure and HLA in healthy donors. Data came from immunoSEQ multiplex PCR; TCRdb stores just in-frame clones and leaves some out. The sample contains 180,000 or so clones, 80% of which appear only once. The specimen sequenced was PBMCs. The receptors were sampled from a woman aged 50 to 65 in good health and CMV-seropositive. The CDR3 runs from the conserved cysteine through the conserved F or W. D genes are given only for firm matches. Size values are once, few and many counts, or a class for expanded clones, and some rows have none.

>TRBV5-6|TRBD1|NA|TRBJ1-4
TGTGCCAGCAGCTTGGCGGGACAGGGGAGAGAAAAACTGTTTTTT
CASSLAGQGREKLFF
>TRBV6-1|TRBD1|NA|TRBJ2-7
TGTGCCAGCCGTACAGGGACAGGGGGCTACGAGCAGTACTTC
CASRTGTGGYEQYF
>TRBV6-4|TRBD1|NA|TRBJ1-2
TGTGCCAGCTCTCCCAGGGACAGGGACTATGGCTACACCTTC
CASSPRDRDYGYTF
>TRBV10-3|NA|NA|TRBJ1-2
TGTGCCATCAGTTGGGAGGGCTATGGCTACACCTTC
CAISWEGYGYTF
>TRBV13|TRBD1|NA|TRBJ2-3
TGTGCCAGCAGCCTCAGGGACAGGGGAGGCACAGATACGCAGTATTTT
CASSLRDRGGTDTQYF
>TRBV10-3|NA|NA|TRBJ2-2
TGTGCCATCAGGCCCCCACGGGATTCGAACACCGGGGAGCTGTTTTTT
CAIRPPRDSNTGELFF
>TRBV7-5|NA|NA|TRBJ2-6
TGTGTCAGGTTGGTAGGCCGCCTGGGAGTCAACGTCCTGACTTTC
CVRLVGRLGVNVLTF
>TRBV10-3|NA|NA|TRBJ2-3
TGTGCCATCTCGGCGGGACTTAGCACAGATACGCAGTATTTT
CAISAGLSTDTQYF
>TRBV28|TRBD2|few|TRBJ2-7
TGTGCCAGCAGTTTATACGCGGGAGGGTCTTACGAGCAGTACTTC
CASSLYAGGSYEQYF
>TRBV4-3|TRBD2|NA|TRBJ2-1
TGCGCCAGCAGCCAAGATTTGTCTAGCGGGGGGGCAGGGGATGAGCAGTTCTTC
CASSQDLSSGGAGDEQFF
>TRBV6-5|TRBD2|few|TRBJ2-5
TGTGCCAGCAGATTTGCGGGAGGGCCTATAGAGACCCAGTACTTC
CASRFAGGPIETQYF
>TRBV4-3|TRBD1|NA|TRBJ2-7
TGCGCCAGTGGACAGGGGGCGGGCTACGAGCAGTACTTC
CASGQGAGYEQYF
>TRBV4-3|TRBD1|few|TRBJ1-1
TGCGCCAGCAGATCAGACAGGGCTGGGACTGAAGCTTTCTTT
CASRSDRAGTEAFF
>TRBV7-9|TRBD2|NA|TRBJ2-5
TGTGCCAGCAGCTGGAGAACTAGCGGGAGGGCCCAAGAGACCCAGTACTTC
CASSWRTSGRAQETQYF
>TRBV15|NA|NA|TRBJ2-2
TGTGCCACCAGCAGAGATAGCGGTAGCGTATCCGGGGAGCTGTTTTTT
CATSRDSGSVSGELFF
>TRBV2|TRBD1|NA|TRBJ2-4
TGTGCCAGCAGAGTAAGACAGGGGAACAAAAACATTCAGTACTTC
CASRVRQGNKNIQYF
>TRBV6-5|TRBD1|once|TRBJ1-2
TGTGCCAGCAGTGGGGGCACAGGGGTCTATGGCTACACCTTC
CASSGGTGVYGYTF
>TRBV7-8|NA|few|TRBJ2-1
TGTGCCAGCAGCTATAGGGACACCTACAATGAGCAGTTCTTC
CASSYRDTYNEQFF
>TRBV28|TRBD1|few|TRBJ1-5
TGTGCCAGCAGTCCCTCGCGGGACAGGGGCAATCAGCCCCAGCATTTT
CASSPSRDRGNQPQHF
>TRBV4-2|TRBD1|NA|TRBJ2-7
TGTGCCAGCAGTTCAGGACAGGGTATGTCCTACGAGCAGTACTTC
CASSSGQGMSYEQYF
>TRBV4-1|NA|NA|TRBJ2-7
TGCGCCAGCAGCCAAGATCCTGGGCTCGAGCAGTACTTC
CASSQDPGLEQYF
>TRBV27|NA|NA|TRBJ1-2
TGTGCCAGCAGTTTATCAGGTCTTGGGGCCAACTATGGCTACACCTTC
CASSLSGLGANYGYTF
>TRBV5-5|NA|NA|TRBJ1-4
TGTGCCAGCAGCTTGGACAGGACCGCAACTAATGAAAAACTGTTTTTT
CASSLDRTATNEKLFF
>TRBV18|NA|NA|TRBJ1-1
TGTGCCAGCTCACCGGACTACGGCTCTGAAGCTTTCTTT
CASSPDYGSEAFF
>TRBV5-1|TRBD1|NA|TRBJ2-1
TGCGCCAGCAGCTTGTTACAGGGGGGCGGGAATGAGCAGTTCTTC
CASSLLQGGGNEQFF
>TRBV7-2|NA|NA|TRBJ2-1
TGTGCCAGCAGCTTGGTGGTGAGCGGAAGCTCCTACAATGAGCAGTTCTTC
CASSLVVSGSSYNEQFF
>TRBV6-5|TRBD2|NA|TRBJ2-1
TGTGCCAGCAGTTACTCTACTAGCGGGGGGGCGCGTGAGCAGTTCTTC
CASSYSTSGGAREQFF
>TRBV6-5|NA|few|TRBJ2-1
TGTGCCAGCTGGGGGGGGCTAATGAACAATGAGCAGTTCTTC
CASWGGLMNNEQFF
>TRBV15|NA|NA|TRBJ1-2
TGTGCCACCAGCAGAGATCGAGCAAACCTAAAGAACTATGGCTACACCTTC
CATSRDRANLKNYGYTF
>TRBV7-3|TRBD2|NA|TRBJ2-3
TGTGCCAGCAGCAACTTAGCGGGGGGGCGGAGCACAGATACGCAGTATTTT
CASSNLAGGRSTDTQYF
>TRBV29-1|NA|NA|TRBJ2-3
TGCAGCGTTGGGGGACACCCAATGGGCACAGATACGCAGTATTTT
CSVGGHPMGTDTQYF
>TRBV29-1|NA|NA|TRBJ2-2
TGCAGCGTTATCAGTCCACAGCTAAACACCGGGGAGCTGTTTTTT
CSVISPQLNTGELFF
>TRBV4-2|TRBD1|NA|TRBJ2-3
TGTGCCAGCAGCCAAGAATTAACGGGACAGGCCAGCACAGATACGCAGTATTTT
CASSQELTGQASTDTQYF
>TRBV10-1|TRBD2|NA|TRBJ2-7
TGCGCCAGCAGTGAGTCAGGGACTAGAGCCTACGAGCAGTACTTC
CASSESGTRAYEQYF
>TRBV5-5|NA|NA|TRBJ2-5
TGTGCCAGCAGCTTCGGCAGGCAAGAGACCCAGTACTTC
CASSFGRQETQYF
>TRBV7-9|TRBD1|NA|TRBJ1-1
TGTTCCAGCAGCGGGGGACAGATGAACACTGAAGCTTTCTTT
CSSSGGQMNTEAFF
>TRBV9|NA|NA|TRBJ1-2
TGTGCCAGCAGCGCCGGGGGGGGCAGGCTGACCTTATGGGCTTATGGCTACACCTTC
CASSAGGGRLTLWAYGYTF
>TRBV7-2|TRBD2|NA|TRBJ2-7
TGTGCCAGCAGCCTCGGCGGGGGACCCTACGAGCAGTACTTC
CASSLGGGPYEQYF
>TRBV11-1|NA|few|TRBJ2-1
TGTGCCAGCAGCCCCCCTTCGGCTAGCTCCTACAATGAGCAGTTCTTC
CASSPPSASSYNEQFF
>TRBV6-1|TRBD1|NA|TRBJ1-2
TGTGCCAGCAGTGGCACTACAGGGGACTATGGCTACACCTTC
CASSGTTGDYGYTF
>TRBV28|TRBD1|NA|TRBJ1-5
TGTGCCAGCAGTTCAGGGACAGGGGTCAGCAATCAGCCCCAGCATTTT
CASSSGTGVSNQPQHF
>TRBV5-1|TRBD2|NA|TRBJ2-7
TGCGCCAGCAGCTTGGCAGCTAGCGGGGCAACCTCCTACGAGCAGTACTTC
CASSLAASGATSYEQYF